A selection of T cell receptor beta chains follows, all from one sample in a study of T cells in Graves' hyperthyroidism and ophthalmopathy. TCRdb re-derived calls from the multiplex PCR reads in MiXCR, one entry per CDR3 protein. The sample consists of hundreds of thousands of distinct CDR3 sequences, 45% of them appearing once. The sample was peripheral blood or thyroid tissue (not recorded which). All receptors derive from an adult man with Graves' disease, either hyperthyroidism or ophthalmopathy (not recorded which). CDR3s include the opening cysteine and the closing phenylalanine or tryptophan. The order of the fields is D gene, V gene, clone size, J gene, CDR3 DNA, CDR3 protein. The D gene is left open where the match is weak. Rows may omit the clone size; those that give it use once, few, many or a size class.

D: .; V: TRBV25-1; size: .; J: TRBJ1-3; DNA: TGTGCCAGCAGTGAATCGAGGGGTACCTCTGGAAACACCATATATTTT; CDR3: CASSESRGTSGNTIYF
D: .; V: TRBV12-3/TRBV12-4; size: .; J: TRBJ2-5; DNA: TGTGCCAGCAGCCCAGAGCTCGGGGGGACCCAGTACTTC; CDR3: CASSPELGGTQYF
D: .; V: TRBV9; size: .; J: TRBJ1-6; DNA: TGTGCCAGCAGCCCTCGACAGTATTCACCCCTCCACTTT; CDR3: CASSPRQYSPLHF
D: .; V: TRBV2; size: .; J: TRBJ1-2; DNA: TGTGCCAGCAGTTACTCGATAGCGGGCGACGGCTACACCTTC; CDR3: CASSYSIAGDGYTF
D: TRBD1; V: TRBV7-8; size: many; J: TRBJ1-5; DNA: TGTGCCAGCAGCTCGTGGACAGGGACTCAGCCCCAGCATTTT; CDR3: CASSSWTGTQPQHF
D: TRBD2; V: TRBV7-9; size: .; J: TRBJ2-7; DNA: TGTGCCAGCAGCAAAGGGACTAGCGGGCAGTACTTC; CDR3: CASSKGTSGQYF
D: .; V: TRBV29-1; size: .; J: TRBJ1-2; DNA: TGCAGCGTTGGGCCCAGATTGGGTGCAGGGACCGGAGACTATGGCTACACCTTC; CDR3: CSVGPRLGAGTGDYGYTF
D: .; V: TRBV7-9; size: .; J: TRBJ2-7; DNA: TGTGCCAGCAGCTCACGGGGCGGTTCCGAGCAGTACTTC; CDR3: CASSSRGGSEQYF
D: .; V: TRBV20-1; size: few; J: TRBJ2-5; DNA: TGCAGTGCTAGTCCGGGCGCAGGTTGGGGAGAGACCCAGTACTTC; CDR3: CSASPGAGWGETQYF
D: TRBD1; V: TRBV2; size: .; J: TRBJ1-4; DNA: TGTGCCAGCAGCGAGGGACAGGGCATAAGACGTGAAAAACTGTTTTTT; CDR3: CASSEGQGIRREKLFF
D: .; V: TRBV25-1; size: .; J: TRBJ1-5; DNA: TGTGCGAGCGTTGCCGGAAGCAATCAGCCCCAGCATTTT; CDR3: CASVAGSNQPQHF
D: .; V: TRBV29-1; size: .; J: TRBJ1-2; DNA: TGCAGCTTGGGGGATGATTATGGCTACACCTTC; CDR3: CSLGDDYGYTF